The clone carrying this T cell receptor (beta chain) has a single count. Clones were sequenced by immunoSEQ multiplex PCR, and TCRdb holds only the in-frame ones, with some missing. The sample holds about 250,000 clones; roughly 89% are singletons and the top ten take roughly 4%. This sample is drawn from a study of blood T cell repertoires in COVID-19. As for the study in general: COVID-19 samples from acute and convalescent phases originated in the United States, Italy and Spain.

CDR1 LGHDT and CDR2 YNNKEL come from the germline V gene (reference sequence). The CDR3 is 17 residues long. Trimming shortened V by 2 bases and J by 4 bases, and 18 bases separated the two germline ends. Individuals drawn from approximately 26 US areas were about 18 to 95 years old. Cohorts were assigned according to the clinical history that participants reported. The sequence came from a woman between 25 and 40 years old with acute COVID-19. Sequencing was performed on PBMCs or T cells enriched from blood (not recorded which). This rearrangement joins TRBV3-1 (or the pseudogene TRBV3-2) to TRBJ1-5, with D possibly matching TRBD1 (6 bases). The chain's CDR3 is CASSQTRGRTINQPQHF. DNA for the CDR3: TGTGCCAGCAGCCAAACCAGGGGAAGGACAATTAATCAGCCCCAGCATTTT.